The TCR beta chain described here comes from a study of blood T cell repertoires in COVID-19. On the study more broadly: Sample material is recorded as cDNA or gDNA derived from T cells, B-cell-depleted T cells, or PBMCs.

Per germline, CDR1 LGHDT and CDR2 YNNKEL (reference sequence). The V gene end was trimmed by 3 bases and the J gene end by 3 bases; junction bases not matched to a gene: 4. There are 14 residues in the CDR3. Sequencing used immunoSEQ multiplex PCR; TCRdb keeps in-frame clones, though not all of them. Of 360,000 or so clones in the sample, more than 75% were seen once. V usage is TRBV3-1 (or the pseudogene TRBV3-2) and J usage is TRBJ1-2, with 7 bases fitting TRBD1. This sequence was found in a woman in her 30s who had recovered from COVID-19. Sequenced material: PBMCs or T cells enriched from blood (not recorded which). Here the CDR3 DNA reads TGTGCCAGCAGCCAGCGGGACAGAGACTATGGCTACACCTTC. Translating gives CASSQRDRDYGYTF.